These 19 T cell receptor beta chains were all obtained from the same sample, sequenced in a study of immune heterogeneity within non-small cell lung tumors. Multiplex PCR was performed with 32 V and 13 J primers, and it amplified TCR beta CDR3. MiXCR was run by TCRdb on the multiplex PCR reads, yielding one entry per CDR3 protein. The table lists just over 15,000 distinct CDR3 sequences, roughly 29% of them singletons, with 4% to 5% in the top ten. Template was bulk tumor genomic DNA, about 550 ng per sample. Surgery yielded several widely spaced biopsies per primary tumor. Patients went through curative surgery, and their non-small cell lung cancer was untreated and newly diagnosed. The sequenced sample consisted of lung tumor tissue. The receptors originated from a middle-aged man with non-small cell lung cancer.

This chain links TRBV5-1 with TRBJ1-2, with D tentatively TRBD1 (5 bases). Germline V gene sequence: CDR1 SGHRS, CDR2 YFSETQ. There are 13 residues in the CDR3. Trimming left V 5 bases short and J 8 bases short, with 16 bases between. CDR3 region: CASRPGNPGGYTF. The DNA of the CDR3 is TGCGCCAGCAGGCCAGGGAATCCGGGGGGCTACACCTTC.

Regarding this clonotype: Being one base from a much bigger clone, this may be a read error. Written as DNA, the CDR3 is TGTGCCAGTAGCCGGGGTGATTTACCCCTCCACTTT. Protein sequence: CASSRGDLPLHF. The J gene is TRBJ1-6, the V gene TRBV19, with no clear D. The germline V gene has CDR1 LNHDA and CDR2 SQIVND (reference sequence). The V end lost 6 bases, the J end lost 12 bases, and 12 bases lay between the germline ends. This CDR3 contains 12 residues.

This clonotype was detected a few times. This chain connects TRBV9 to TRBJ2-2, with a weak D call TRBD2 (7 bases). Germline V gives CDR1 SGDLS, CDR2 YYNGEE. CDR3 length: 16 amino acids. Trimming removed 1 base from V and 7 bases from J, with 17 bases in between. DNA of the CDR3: TGTGCCAGCAGCGTAAGGGGGGAGGGCCTGTTCGGGGAGCTGTTTTTT. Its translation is CASSVRGEGLFGELFF.

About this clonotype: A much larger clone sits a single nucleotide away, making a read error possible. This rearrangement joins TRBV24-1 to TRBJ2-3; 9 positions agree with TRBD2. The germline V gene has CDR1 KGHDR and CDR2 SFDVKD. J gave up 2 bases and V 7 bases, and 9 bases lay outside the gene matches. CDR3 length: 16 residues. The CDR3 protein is CATSPLAGSITDTQYF. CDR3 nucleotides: TGTGCCACCAGCCCACTAGCGGGCTCTATCACAGATACGCAGTATTTT.

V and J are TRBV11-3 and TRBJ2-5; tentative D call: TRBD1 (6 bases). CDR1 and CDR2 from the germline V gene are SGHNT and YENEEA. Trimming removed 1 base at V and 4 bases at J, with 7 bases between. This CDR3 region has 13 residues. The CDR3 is CASSLVGGETQYF. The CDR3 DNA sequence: TGTGCCAGCAGCTTAGTAGGGGGAGAGACCCAGTACTTC.

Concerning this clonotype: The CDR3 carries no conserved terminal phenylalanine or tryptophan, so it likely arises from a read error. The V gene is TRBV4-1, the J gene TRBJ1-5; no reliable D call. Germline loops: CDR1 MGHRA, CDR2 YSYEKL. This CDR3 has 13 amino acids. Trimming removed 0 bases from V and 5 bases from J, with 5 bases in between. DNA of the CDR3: TGCGCCAGCAGCCAAGATCCCGATCAGCCCCAGCATTCT. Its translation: CASSQDPDQPQHS.

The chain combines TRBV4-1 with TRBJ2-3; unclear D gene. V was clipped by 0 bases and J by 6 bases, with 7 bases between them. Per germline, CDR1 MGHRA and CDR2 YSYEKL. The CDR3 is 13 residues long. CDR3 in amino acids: CASSQDVSDTQYF. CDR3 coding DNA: TGCGCCAGCAGCCAAGATGTATCTGATACGCAGTATTTT.

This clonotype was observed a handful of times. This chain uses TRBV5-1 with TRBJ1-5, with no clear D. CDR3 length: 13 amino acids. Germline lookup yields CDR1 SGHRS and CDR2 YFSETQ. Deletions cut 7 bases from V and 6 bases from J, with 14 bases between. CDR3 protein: CASADGPGQPQHF. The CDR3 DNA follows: TGCGCCAGCGCCGATGGGCCGGGTCAGCCCCAGCATTTT.

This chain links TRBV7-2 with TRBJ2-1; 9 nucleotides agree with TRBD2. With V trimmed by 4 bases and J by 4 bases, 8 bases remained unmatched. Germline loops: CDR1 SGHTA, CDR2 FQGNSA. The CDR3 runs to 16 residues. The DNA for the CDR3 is TGTGCCAGCAGCTCACCTAGCGGGAACGTTTACAATGAGCAGTTCTTC. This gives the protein CASSSPSGNVYNEQFF.

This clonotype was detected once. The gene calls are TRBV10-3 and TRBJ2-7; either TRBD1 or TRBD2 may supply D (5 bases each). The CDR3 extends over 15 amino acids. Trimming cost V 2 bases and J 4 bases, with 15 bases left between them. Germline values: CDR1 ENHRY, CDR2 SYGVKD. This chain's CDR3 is CAISERPRDLYEQYF. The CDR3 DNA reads TGTGCCATCAGTGAGAGACCCCGGGACCTATACGAGCAGTACTTC.

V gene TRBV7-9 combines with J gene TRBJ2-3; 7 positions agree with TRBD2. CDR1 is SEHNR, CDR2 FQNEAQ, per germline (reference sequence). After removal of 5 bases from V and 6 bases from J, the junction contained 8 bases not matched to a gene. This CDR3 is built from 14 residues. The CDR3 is CASSPLGGTDTQYF. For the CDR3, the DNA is TGTGCCAGCAGCCCTCTCGGGGGGACGGATACGCAGTATTTT.

In DNA, the CDR3 is TGTGCCAGCAGCAGAGGGGGGAGGAACACCGGGGAGCTGTTTTTT. Its translation: CASSRGGRNTGELFF. The genes are TRBV11-2 and TRBJ2-2; D tentatively reads TRBD1 or TRBD2 (6 bases each). Germline CDR1 SGHAT, CDR2 FQNNGV. The CDR3 sequence is 15 residues long. The V gene lost 5 bases and the J gene lost 1 base, with 11 bases spanning the gap.

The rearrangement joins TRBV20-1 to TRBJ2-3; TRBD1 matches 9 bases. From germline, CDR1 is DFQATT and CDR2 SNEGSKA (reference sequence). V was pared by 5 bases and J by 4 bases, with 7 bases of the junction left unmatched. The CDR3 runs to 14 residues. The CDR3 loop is CSADTGGGPDTQYF. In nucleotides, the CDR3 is TGCAGTGCTGATACAGGGGGCGGGCCAGATACGCAGTATTTT.

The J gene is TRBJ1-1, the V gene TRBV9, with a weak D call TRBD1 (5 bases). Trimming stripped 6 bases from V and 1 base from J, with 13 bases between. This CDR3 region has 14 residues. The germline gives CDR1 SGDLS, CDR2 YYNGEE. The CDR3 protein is CASTSGPTNTEAFF. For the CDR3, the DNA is TGTGCCAGCACGTCGGGACCGACGAACACTGAAGCTTTCTTT.

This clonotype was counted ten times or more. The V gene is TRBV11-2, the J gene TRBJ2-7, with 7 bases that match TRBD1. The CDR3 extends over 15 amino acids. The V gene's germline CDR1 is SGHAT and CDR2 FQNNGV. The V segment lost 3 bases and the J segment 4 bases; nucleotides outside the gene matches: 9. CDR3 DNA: TGTGCCAGCAGCTTTTTAGTAGGGGGCGTTTACGAGCAGTACTTC. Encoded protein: CASSFLVGGVYEQYF.

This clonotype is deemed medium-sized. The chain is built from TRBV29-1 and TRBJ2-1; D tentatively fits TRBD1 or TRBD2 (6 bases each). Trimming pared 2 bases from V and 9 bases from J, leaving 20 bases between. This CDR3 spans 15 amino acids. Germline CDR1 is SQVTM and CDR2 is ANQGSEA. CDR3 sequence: CSVEKRGTGSSEQFF. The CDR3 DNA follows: TGCAGCGTTGAAAAAAGGGGGACTGGCTCGAGTGAGCAGTTCTTC.

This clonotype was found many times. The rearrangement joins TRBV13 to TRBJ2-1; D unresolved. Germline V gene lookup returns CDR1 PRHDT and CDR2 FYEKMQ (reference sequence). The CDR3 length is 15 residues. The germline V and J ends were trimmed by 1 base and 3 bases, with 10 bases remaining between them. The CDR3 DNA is TGTGCCAGCAGCTTAGTCGATGGATTCTACAATGAGCAGTTCTTC. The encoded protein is CASSLVDGFYNEQFF.

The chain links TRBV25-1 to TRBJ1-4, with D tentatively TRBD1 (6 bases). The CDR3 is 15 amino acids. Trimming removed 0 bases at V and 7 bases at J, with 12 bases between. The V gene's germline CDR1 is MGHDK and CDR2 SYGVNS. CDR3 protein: CASSEYLGGTEKLFF. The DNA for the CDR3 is TGTGCCAGCAGTGAATATCTCGGGGGCACTGAAAAACTGTTTTTT.

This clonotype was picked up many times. CDR3 loop: CASREGTSGTDTQYF. CDR3 sequence (DNA): TGTGCCAGCAGGGAAGGGACTAGCGGGACAGATACGCAGTATTTT. The chain joins TRBV7-3 to TRBJ2-3; 12 nucleotides align to TRBD2. Germline V CDR1 and CDR2: SGHTA, FQGTGA. With 6 bases clipped from V and 3 bases from J, the junction kept 4 bases outside the gene matches. The CDR3 sequence is 15 residues long.